These T cell receptor beta chains were read from a single sample in a study of a mutant IDH1 vaccine in newly diagnosed glioma. The data were produced by immunoSEQ multiplex PCR, yet TCRdb's version contains in-frame clones alone and is incomplete. The top ten hold roughly 2.4% of the sample, which has around 53,000 clones, roughly 88% seen once. The starting material was PBMCs, obtained from a glioma patient treated with radiotherapy, temozolomide or both. All receptors come from a man aged 40-49 years with glioma. The CDR3 runs from the conserved cysteine through the conserved F or W. A D gene is named only where the DNA matches it firmly. Rows may omit the clone size; those that give it use once, few, many or a size class.

j_call	v_call	d_call	clone_size	cdr3_length	cdr3_aa	cdr3_nt
TRBJ2-4	TRBV7-9	TRBD1	-	15	CASSRDRGRVNIQYF	TGTGCCAGCAGCCGGGACAGGGGTAGGGTAAACATTCAGTACTTC
TRBJ2-7	TRBV25-1	-	-	14	CARNSRDMDYEQYF	TGTGCCAGAAACTCGAGGGACATGGACTACGAGCAGTACTTC
TRBJ1-3	TRBV4-3	-	once	14	CASSQGVNGNTIYF	TGCGCCAGCAGCCAAGGGGTTAATGGAAACACCATATATTTT
TRBJ2-7	TRBV29-1	TRBD2	-	14	CSVGGGGSSYEQYF	TGCAGCGTTGGGGGCGGCGGGAGCTCCTACGAGCAGTACTTC
TRBJ1-2	TRBV28	-	-	11	CASTTGAGYTF	TGTGCCAGCACTACCGGTGCCGGCTACACCTTC
TRBJ1-5	TRBV6-4	TRBD1	-	14	CASSGTGGGQPQHF	TGTGCCAGCAGTGGGACAGGGGGCGGTCAGCCCCAGCATTTT
TRBJ1-2	TRBV9	-	once	16	CASSVESGTRRYGYTF	TGTGCCAGCAGCGTAGAGTCCGGGACTCGGCGGTATGGCTACACCTTC
TRBJ2-6	TRBV28	-	-	16	CASSLPRGSGANVLTF	TGTGCCAGCAGTCTCCCCCGGGGTTCTGGGGCCAACGTCCTGACTTTC
TRBJ2-2	TRBV28	-	-	12	CASSLTTGELFF	TGTGCCAGCAGTTTGACAACCGGGGAGCTGTTTTTT
TRBJ2-7	TRBV11-2	-	few	15	CASSLAGFASAEQYF	TGTGCCAGCAGCTTGGCGGGGTTCGCATCGGCCGAGCAGTACTTC
TRBJ2-7	TRBV4-3	TRBD1	once	17	CASSQWGEGQGPYEQYF	TGCGCCAGCAGCCAGTGGGGGGAGGGACAGGGCCCCTACGAGCAGTACTTC
TRBJ2-7	TRBV19	-	-	16	CASSSNPGRISYEQYF	TGTGCCAGTAGTTCCAACCCGGGGCGTATCTCCTACGAGCAGTACTTC
TRBJ1-5	TRBV11-2	-	-	11	CASSLTGPQHF	TGTGCCAGCAGCTTAACCGGGCCCCAGCATTTT
TRBJ2-2	TRBV5-1	-	-	16	CASSPLSVGHTGELFF	TGCGCCAGCAGCCCCCTATCGGTAGGACACACCGGGGAGCTGTTTTTT
TRBJ2-7	TRBV4-3	-	-	16	CASSQSRKKRAYEQYF	TGCGCCAGCAGCCAATCCCGTAAGAAGCGGGCTTACGAGCAGTACTTC
TRBJ1-4	TRBV9	-	once	16	CASSATSGQGLEKLFF	TGTGCCAGCAGCGCTACCTCGGGACAAGGGTTAGAAAAACTGTTTTTT
TRBJ1-4	TRBV19	TRBD1	-	14	CASSTQGGREKLFF	TGTGCCAGTAGTACACAGGGGGGCCGGGAAAAACTGTTTTTT
TRBJ2-1	TRBV11-3	-	-	15	CASSLAPSSYNEQFF	TGTGCCAGCAGCTTAGCCCCCTCCTCCTACAATGAGCAGTTCTTC